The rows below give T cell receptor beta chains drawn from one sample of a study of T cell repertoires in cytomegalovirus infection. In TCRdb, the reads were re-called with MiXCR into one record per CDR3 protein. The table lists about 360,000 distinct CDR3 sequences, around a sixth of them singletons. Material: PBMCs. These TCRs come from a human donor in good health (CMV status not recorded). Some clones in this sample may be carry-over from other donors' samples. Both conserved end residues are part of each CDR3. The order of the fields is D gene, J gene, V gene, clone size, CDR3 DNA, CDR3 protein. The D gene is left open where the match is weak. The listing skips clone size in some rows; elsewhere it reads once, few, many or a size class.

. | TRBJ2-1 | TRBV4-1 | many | TGCGCCAGCAGCCACGTGACGGGAATTGAGCAGTTCTTC | CASSHVTGIEQFF
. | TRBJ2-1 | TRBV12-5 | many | TGTGCTAGTGGTTTGAATTATGTGAATGAGCAGTTCTTC | CASGLNYVNEQFF
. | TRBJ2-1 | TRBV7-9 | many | TGTGCCACGGGGAGCAGGGGCAATGAGCAGTTCTTC | CATGSRGNEQFF
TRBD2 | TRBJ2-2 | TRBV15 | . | TGTGCCACCAGCAGGGGACTAGCGGGAGGTACCGGGGAGCTGTTTTTT | CATSRGLAGGTGELFF
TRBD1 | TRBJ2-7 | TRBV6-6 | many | TGTGCCAGCAGTTACTCGGGGACAGGCTACGAGCAGTACTTC | CASSYSGTGYEQYF
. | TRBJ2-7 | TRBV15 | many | TGTGCCACCAGCAGTCCCTCCACCCTACGAGCAGTTTTC | CATSSPSTLRAVF
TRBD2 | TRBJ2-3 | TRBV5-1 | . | TGCGCCAGCAGCTTGGGAAGGGGGCTGAGTAGCGGGAGGGCCACAGATACGCAGTATTTT | CASSLGRGLSSGRATDTQYF
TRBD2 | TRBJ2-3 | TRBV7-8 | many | TGTGCCAGCAGCTCTATTAGCGGGGAAACAGATACGCAGTATTTT | CASSSISGETDTQYF
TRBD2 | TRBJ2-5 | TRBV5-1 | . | TGCGCCAGCAGCTATCCCGGGACTAAAGAGACCCAGTACTTC | CASSYPGTKETQYF
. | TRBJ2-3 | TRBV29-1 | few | TGCAGCCTGGTTGGTGGAGATACGCAGTATTTT | CSLVGGDTQYF
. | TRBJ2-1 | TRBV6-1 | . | TGTGCCAGCAGTGAGGGAGGGATCCGACAGGGTTTCAAAAACAATGAGCAGTTCTTC | CASSEGGIRQGFKNNEQFF
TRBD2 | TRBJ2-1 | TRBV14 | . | TGTGCCAGCAGCCCGATTGGACTAGCGGGGGGCGTCGGAGATGAGCAGTTCTTC | CASSPIGLAGGVGDEQFF
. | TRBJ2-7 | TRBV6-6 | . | TGTGCCAGCAGCGGGAGACCTGGCTCAGGGCCCTACGAGCAGTACTTC | CASSGRPGSGPYEQYF
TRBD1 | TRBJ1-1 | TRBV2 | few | TGTGCCAGCAGTCGACAGGGTTTTGACACTGAAGCTTTCTTT | CASSRQGFDTEAFF
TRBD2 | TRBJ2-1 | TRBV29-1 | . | TGCAGCCCCGGGACTAGCGGGAACAATGAGCAGTTCTTC | CSPGTSGNNEQFF
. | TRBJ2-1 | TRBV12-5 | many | TGTGCTAGTGGTCCAACAGGGTACAATGAGCAGTTCTTC | CASGPTGYNEQFF
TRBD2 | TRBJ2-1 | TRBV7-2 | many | TGTGCCAGCAGCACTACTAGCGGGGCCTACAATGAGCAGTTCTTC | CASSTTSGAYNEQFF
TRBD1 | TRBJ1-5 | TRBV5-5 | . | TGTGCCAGCAGTAAGGGGGCGGAACAGCCCCAGCATTTT | CASSKGAEQPQHF
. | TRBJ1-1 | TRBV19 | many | TGTGCCAGTAGTCTATACGGGGGCGCGGACACTGAAGCTTTCTTT | CASSLYGGADTEAFF
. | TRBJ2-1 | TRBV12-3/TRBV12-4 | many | TGTGCCAGCAGCCCACCCCAGGCGCTAAGGCAGTTCTTC | CASSPPQALRQFF
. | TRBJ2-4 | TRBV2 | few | TGTGCCAGCAGTGAGAGGGAACTTGGGCGGAGAGCGAGCTTC | CASSERELGRRASF
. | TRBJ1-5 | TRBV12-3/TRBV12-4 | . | TGTGCCAGCAGTTTAGCCAGAACTTATAGCAATCAGCCCCAGCATTTT | CASSLARTYSNQPQHF
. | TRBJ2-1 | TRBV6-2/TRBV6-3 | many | TGTGCCAGCAGTTACTCGACACTCCACCCCCGGTTCTTC | CASSYSTLHPRFF
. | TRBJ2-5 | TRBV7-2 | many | TGTGCCAGCAGCCGCGACGGCCTAGAGACCCAGTACTTC | CASSRDGLETQYF
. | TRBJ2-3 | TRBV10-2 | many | TGCGCCAGCTTACGGGAGTGGCCAGATACGCAGTATTTT | CASLREWPDTQYF
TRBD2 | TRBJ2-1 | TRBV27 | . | TGTGCCAGCCGTGGAGGACTAGCCGCCAATGAGCAGTTCTTC | CASRGGLAANEQFF
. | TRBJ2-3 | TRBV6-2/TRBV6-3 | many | TGTGCCAGCAGTTACTCCGTCGGGACTCAGATCACATATACGCAGTATTTT | CASSYSVGTQITYTQYF
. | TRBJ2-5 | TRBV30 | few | TGTGCCTGGAGTCTTACTAGGACCCAGTACTTC | CAWSLTRTQYF
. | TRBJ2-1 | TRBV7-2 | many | TGTGCCAGCAGCTTAGGTAGTAGCCATGAGCAGTTCTTC | CASSLGSSHEQFF
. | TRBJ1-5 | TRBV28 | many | TGTGCCAGCAGTTTATATATCGGTTTGGGCAATCAGCCCCAGCATTTT | CASSLYIGLGNQPQHF
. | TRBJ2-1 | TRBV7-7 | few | TGTGCCAGCAGCGAAGCCCCCACCATAAACTACAATGAGCAGTTCTTC | CASSEAPTINYNEQFF
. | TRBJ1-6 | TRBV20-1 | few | TGCAGTGCTAAAGGTTTTATCGGGGATTCACCCCTCCACTTT | CSAKGFIGDSPLHF
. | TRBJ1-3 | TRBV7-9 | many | TGTGCCAGCAGCTTGGTGGTTGGTGGAAACACCATATATTTT | CASSLVVGGNTIYF